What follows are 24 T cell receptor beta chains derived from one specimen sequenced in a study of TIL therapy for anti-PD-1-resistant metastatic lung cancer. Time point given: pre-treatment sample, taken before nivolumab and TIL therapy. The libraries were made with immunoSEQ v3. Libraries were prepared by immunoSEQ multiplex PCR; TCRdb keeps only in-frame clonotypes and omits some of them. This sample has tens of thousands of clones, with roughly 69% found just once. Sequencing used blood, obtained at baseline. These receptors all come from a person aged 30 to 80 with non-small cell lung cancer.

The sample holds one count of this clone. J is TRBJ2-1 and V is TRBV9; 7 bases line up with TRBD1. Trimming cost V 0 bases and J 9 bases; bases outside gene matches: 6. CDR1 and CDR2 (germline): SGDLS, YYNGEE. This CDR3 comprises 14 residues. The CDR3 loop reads CASSVVGTEAEQFF. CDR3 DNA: TGTGCCAGCAGCGTAGTGGGGACAGAAGCTGAGCAGTTCTTC.

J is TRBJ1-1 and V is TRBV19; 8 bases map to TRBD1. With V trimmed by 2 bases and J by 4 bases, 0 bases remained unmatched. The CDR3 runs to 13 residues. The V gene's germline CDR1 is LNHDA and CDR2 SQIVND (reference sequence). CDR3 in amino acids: CASSITGGTEAFF. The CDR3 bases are TGTGCCAGTAGTATAACAGGGGGCACTGAAGCTTTCTTT.

Here the CDR3 DNA reads TGTGCCAGCACTGACGGGGGGGGAAATCAGCCCCAGCATTTT. This translates into CASTDGGGNQPQHF. The rearrangement uses TRBV2 and TRBJ1-5; tentative D call: TRBD1 (5 bases). The CDR3 has 14 residues. Germline CDR1 SNHLY, CDR2 FYNNEI. Trimming stripped 7 bases from V and 4 bases from J, with 14 bases between.

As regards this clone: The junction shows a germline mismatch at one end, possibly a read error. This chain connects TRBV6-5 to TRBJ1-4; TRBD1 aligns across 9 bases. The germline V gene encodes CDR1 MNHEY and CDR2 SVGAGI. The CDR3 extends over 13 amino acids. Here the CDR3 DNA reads TGTGCCGCTAGACAGGGGGGGGATGAAAAACCGTTTTTT. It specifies CAARQGGDEKPFF.

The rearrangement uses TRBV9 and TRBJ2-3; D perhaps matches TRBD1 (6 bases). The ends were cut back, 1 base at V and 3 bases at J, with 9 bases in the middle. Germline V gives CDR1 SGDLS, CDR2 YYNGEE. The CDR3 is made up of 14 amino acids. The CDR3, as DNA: TGTGCCAGCAGCGTAAAACAGGGAACAGATACGCAGTATTTT. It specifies CASSVKQGTDTQYF.

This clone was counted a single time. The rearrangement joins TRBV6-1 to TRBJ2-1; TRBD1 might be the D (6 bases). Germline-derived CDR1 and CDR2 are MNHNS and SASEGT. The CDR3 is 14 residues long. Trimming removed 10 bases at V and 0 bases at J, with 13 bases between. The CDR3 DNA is TGTGCCACCAGGGGCTGGAGCTCCTACAATGAGCAGTTCTTC. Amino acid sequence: CATRGWSSYNEQFF.

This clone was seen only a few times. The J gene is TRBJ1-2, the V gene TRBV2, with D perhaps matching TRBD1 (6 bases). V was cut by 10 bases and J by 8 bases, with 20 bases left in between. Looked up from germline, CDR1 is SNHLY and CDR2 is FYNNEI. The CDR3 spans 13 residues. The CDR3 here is CANTGGPRGGYTF. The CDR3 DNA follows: TGTGCCAATACGGGGGGCCCCAGAGGGGGCTACACCTTC. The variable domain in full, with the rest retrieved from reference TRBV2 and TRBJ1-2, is EPEVTQTPSHQVTQMGQEVILRCVPISNHLYFYWYRQILGQKVEFLVSFYNNEISEKSEIFDDQFSVERPDGSNFTLKIRSTKLEDSAMYFCANTGGPRGGYTFGSGTRLTVV.

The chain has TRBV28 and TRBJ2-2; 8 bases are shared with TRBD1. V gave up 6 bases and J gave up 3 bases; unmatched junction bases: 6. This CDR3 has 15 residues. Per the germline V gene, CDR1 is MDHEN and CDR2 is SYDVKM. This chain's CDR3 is CASSAGGADTGELFF. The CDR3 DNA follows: TGTGCCAGCAGCGCAGGGGGCGCGGACACCGGGGAGCTGTTTTTT.

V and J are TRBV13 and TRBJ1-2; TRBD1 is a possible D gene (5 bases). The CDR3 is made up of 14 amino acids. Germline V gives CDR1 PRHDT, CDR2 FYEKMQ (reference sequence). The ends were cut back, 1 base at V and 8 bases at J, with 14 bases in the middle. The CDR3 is CASSLVGTPLGYTF. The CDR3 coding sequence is TGTGCCAGCAGCTTAGTAGGGACTCCTCTAGGCTACACCTTC.

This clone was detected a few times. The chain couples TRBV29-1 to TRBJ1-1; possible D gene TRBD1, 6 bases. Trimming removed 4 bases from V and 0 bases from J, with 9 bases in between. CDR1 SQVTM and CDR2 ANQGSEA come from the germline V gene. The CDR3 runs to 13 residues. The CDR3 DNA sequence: TGCAGCGTTGTGACAGGAGTGAACACTGAAGCTTTCTTT. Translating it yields CSVVTGVNTEAFF.

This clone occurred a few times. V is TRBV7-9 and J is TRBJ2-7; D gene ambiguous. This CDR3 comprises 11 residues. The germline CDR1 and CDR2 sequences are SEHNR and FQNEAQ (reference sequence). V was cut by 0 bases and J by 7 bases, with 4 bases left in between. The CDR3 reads CASSLAGEQYF. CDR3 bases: TGTGCCAGCAGCTTAGCGGGTGAGCAGTACTTC.

CDR3 in amino acids: CAWSVQVAYEQYF. The CDR3, as DNA: TGTGCCTGGAGTGTACAGGTGGCCTACGAGCAGTACTTC. The chain joins TRBV30 to TRBJ2-7; D might be TRBD1 (5 bases). The V end was cut by 0 bases, the J end by 2 bases, with 8 bases between. CDR1 and CDR2 from the germline V gene are GTSNPN and SVGIG (reference sequence). The CDR3 has 13 residues.

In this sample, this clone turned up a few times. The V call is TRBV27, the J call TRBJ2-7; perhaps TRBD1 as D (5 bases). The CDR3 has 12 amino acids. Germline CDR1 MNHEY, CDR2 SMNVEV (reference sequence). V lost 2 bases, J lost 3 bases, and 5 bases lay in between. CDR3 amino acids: CASSLRGYEQYF. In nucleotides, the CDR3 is TGTGCCAGCAGTTTAAGGGGCTACGAGCAGTACTTC.

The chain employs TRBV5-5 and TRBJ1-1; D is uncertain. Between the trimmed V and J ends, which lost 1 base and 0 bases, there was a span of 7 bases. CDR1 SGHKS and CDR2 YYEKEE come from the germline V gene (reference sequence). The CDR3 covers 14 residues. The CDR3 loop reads CASSLRQVNTEAFF. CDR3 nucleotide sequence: TGTGCCAGCAGCTTGAGGCAGGTGAACACTGAAGCTTTCTTT.

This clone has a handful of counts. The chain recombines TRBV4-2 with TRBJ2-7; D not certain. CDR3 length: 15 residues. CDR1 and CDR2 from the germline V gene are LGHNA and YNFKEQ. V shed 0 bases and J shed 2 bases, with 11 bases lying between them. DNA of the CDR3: TGTGCCAGCAGCCAAGATTGGCAGCAAGCCTACGAGCAGTACTTC. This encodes CASSQDWQQAYEQYF.

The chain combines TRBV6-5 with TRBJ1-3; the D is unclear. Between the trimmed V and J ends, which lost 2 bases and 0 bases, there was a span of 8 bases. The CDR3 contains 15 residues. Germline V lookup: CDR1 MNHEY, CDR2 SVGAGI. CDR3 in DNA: TGTGCCAGCAGTTACGACACACGCTCTGGAAACACCATATATTTT. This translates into CASSYDTRSGNTIYF.

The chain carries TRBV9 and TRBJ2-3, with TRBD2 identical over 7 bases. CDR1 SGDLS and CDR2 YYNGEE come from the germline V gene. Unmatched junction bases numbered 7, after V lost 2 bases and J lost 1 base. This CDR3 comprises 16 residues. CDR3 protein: CASSVGAGEGTDTQYF. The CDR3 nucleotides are TGTGCCAGCAGCGTCGGGGCGGGAGAGGGCACAGATACGCAGTATTTT.

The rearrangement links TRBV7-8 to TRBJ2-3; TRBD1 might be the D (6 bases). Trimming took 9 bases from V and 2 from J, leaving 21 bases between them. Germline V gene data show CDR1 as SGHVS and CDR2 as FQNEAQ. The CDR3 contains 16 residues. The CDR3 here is CARLLDSRLDTDTQYF. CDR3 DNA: TGTGCCAGACTACTGGACAGCCGGCTCGACACAGATACGCAGTATTTT.

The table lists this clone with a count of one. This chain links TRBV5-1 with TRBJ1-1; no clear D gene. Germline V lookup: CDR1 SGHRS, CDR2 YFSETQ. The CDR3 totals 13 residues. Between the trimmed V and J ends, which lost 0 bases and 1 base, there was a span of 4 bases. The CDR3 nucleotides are TGCGCCAGCAGCTTGGGGGGGAACACTGAAGCTTTCTTT. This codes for CASSLGGNTEAFF. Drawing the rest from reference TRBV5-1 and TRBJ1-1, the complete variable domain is KAGVTQTPRYLIKTRGQQVTLSCSPISGHRSVSWYQQTPGQGLQFLFEYFSETQRNKGNFPGRFSGRQFSNSRSEMNVSTLELGDSALYLCASSLGGNTEAFFGQGTRLTVV.

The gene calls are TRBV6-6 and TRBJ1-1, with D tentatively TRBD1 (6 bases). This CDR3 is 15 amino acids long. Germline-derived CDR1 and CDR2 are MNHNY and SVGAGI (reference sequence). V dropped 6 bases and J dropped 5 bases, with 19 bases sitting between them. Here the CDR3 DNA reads TGTGCCAGCAGGGACGTGGGGGGCAGGAGGACTGAAGCTTTCTTT. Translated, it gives CASRDVGGRRTEAFF.

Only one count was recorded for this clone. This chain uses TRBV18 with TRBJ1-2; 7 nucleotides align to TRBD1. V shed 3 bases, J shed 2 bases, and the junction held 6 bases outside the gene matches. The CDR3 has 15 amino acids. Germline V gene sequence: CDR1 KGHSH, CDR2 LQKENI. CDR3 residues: CASSPGQTSNYGYTF. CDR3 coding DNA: TGTGCCAGCTCACCGGGACAGACATCGAACTATGGCTACACCTTC.

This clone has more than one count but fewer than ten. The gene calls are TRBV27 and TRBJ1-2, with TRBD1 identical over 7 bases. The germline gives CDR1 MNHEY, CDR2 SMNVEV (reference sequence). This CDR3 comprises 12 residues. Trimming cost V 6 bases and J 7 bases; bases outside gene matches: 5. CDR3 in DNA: TGTGCCAGCAGCTCCCACAGGGGTGGCTACACCTTC. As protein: CASSSHRGGYTF.

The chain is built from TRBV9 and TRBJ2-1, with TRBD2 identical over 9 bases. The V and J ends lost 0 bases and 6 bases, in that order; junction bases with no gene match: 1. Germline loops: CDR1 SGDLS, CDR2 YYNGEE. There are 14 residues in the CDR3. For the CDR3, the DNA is TGTGCCAGCAGCGTAGGGACTAGCGTCAATGAGCAGTTCTTC. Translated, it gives CASSVGTSVNEQFF.

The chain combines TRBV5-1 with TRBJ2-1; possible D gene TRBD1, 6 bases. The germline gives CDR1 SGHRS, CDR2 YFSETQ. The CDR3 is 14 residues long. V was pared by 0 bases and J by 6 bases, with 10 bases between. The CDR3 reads CASSLVPGANEQFF. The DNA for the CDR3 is TGCGCCAGCAGCTTGGTCCCAGGGGCCAATGAGCAGTTCTTC.